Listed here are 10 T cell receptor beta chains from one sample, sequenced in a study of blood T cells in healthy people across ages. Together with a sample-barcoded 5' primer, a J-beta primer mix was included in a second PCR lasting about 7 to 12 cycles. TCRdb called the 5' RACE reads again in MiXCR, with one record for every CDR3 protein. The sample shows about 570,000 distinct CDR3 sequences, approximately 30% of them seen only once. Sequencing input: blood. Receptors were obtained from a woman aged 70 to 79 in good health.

As DNA, the CDR3 is TGTGCCAGCAGTTTGGGTGAAGCTTTCTTT. Translating it yields CASSLGEAFF. The chain carries TRBV12-3 or TRBV12-4 and TRBJ1-1, with D uncertain. Trimming took 3 bases from V and 7 from J, leaving 3 bases between them. This CDR3 is 10 amino acids long.

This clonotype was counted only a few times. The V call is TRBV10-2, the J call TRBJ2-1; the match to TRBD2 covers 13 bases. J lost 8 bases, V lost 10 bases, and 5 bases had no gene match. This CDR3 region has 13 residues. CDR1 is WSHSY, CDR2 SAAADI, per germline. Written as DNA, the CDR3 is TGCGCCACCAGACTAGCGGGGGGTCATGAGCAGTTCTTC. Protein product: CATRLAGGHEQFF.

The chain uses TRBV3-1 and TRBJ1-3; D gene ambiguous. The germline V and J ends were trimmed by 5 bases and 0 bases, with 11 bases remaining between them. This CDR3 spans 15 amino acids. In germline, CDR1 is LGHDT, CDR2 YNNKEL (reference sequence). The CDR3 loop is CASSVGPISGNTIYF. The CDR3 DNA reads TGTGCCAGCAGCGTTGGGCCGATCTCTGGAAACACCATATATTTT.

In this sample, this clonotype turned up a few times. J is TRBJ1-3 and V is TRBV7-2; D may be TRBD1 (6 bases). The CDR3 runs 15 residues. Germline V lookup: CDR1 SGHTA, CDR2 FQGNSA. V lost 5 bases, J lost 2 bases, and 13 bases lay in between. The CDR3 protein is CASSQQGHPGNTIYF. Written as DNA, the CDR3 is TGTGCCAGCAGCCAGCAGGGGCACCCTGGAAACACCATATATTTT.

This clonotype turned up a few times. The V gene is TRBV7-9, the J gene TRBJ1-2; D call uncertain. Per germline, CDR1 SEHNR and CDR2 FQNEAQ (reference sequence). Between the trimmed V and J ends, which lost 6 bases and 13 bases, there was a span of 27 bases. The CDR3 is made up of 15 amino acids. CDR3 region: CASSPYRASFSRGTF. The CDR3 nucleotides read TGTGCCAGCAGTCCTTACCGGGCCTCATTTTCTCGTGGCACCTTC.

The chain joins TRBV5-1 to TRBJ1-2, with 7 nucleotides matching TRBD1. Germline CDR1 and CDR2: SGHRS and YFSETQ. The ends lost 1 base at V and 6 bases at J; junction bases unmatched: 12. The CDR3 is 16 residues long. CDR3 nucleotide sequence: TGCGCCAGCAGCTTGCCCGGGACAGTCCCTCCCCATGGCTACACCTTC. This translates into CASSLPGTVPPHGYTF.

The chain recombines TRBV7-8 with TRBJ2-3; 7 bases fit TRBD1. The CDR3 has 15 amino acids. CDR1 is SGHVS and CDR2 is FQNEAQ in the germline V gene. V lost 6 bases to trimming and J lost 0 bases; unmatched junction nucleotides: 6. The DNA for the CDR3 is TGTGCCAGCAGTTTTAACAGGGGTAGCACAGATACGCAGTATTTT. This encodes CASSFNRGSTDTQYF.

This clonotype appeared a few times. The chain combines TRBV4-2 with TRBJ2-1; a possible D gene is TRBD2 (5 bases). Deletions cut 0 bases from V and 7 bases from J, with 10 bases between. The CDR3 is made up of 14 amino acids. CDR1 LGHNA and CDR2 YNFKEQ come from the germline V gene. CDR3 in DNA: TGTGCCAGCAGCCAAGATCTCCGGAGGAATGAGCAGTTCTTC. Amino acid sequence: CASSQDLRRNEQFF.

The CDR3: CASSFQWGKGNIQYF. For the CDR3, the DNA is TGTGCCAGCAGCTTTCAGTGGGGGAAGGGAAACATTCAGTACTTC. The chain has TRBV7-2 and TRBJ2-4; either TRBD1 or TRBD2 may fit D (5 bases each). V was pared by 3 bases and J by 6 bases, with 15 bases between. CDR3 length: 15 residues. CDR1 is SGHTA and CDR2 is FQGNSA in the germline V gene. The full variable domain, its missing parts supplied by reference TRBV7-2 and TRBJ2-4, is GAGVSQSPSNKVTEKGKDVELRCDPISGHTALYWYRQSLGQGLEFLIYFQGNSAPDKSGLPSDRFSAERTGGSVSTLTIQRTQQEDSAVYLCASSFQWGKGNIQYFGAGTRLSVL.

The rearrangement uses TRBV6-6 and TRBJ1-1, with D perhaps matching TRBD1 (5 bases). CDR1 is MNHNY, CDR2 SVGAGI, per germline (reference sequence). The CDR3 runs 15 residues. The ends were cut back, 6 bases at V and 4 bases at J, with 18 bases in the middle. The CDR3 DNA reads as TGTGCCAGCAGCCCATATGGGGGGAGGGGCACTGAAGCTTTCTTT. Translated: CASSPYGGRGTEAFF.